This is a list of T cell receptor beta chains from one sample in a study of T cell repertoires in cytomegalovirus infection. TCRdb recomputed calls from the reads with MiXCR, one row per CDR3 protein. The data hold roughly 630,000 distinct CDR3 sequences, with about 24% observed a single time. Sample: CD8+ T cells from PBMCs. The receptors were sampled from a human donor in good health (CMV status not recorded). Some clones in this sample may be carry-over from other donors' samples. Each CDR3 is given with its conserved first and last residue. The D gene is left open where the match is weak. Only part of the rows carry a size: once, few, many, or a class if the clone is expanded.

j_call	d_call	clone_size	v_call	cdr3_nt	cdr3_aa
TRBJ2-7	.	few	TRBV10-2	TGCGCCAGCAGTGAAGGGGAATCATATACCTACGAGCAGTACTTC	CASSEGESYTYEQYF
TRBJ2-1	.	many	TRBV27	TGTGCCAGCAGTTTTATCCCAATTCGTCCGGACTTCTACAATGAGCAGTTCTTC	CASSFIPIRPDFYNEQFF
TRBJ1-1	.	few	TRBV29-1	TGCAGCGTTGATGAGGGGGTCCCGGAAGCTTTCTTT	CSVDEGVPEAFF
TRBJ2-1	.	.	TRBV20-1	TGCCTTGGAGCCAGCTCCTACAATGAGCAGTTCTTC	CLGASSYNEQFF
TRBJ1-1	.	few	TRBV20-1	TGCAGTGCTAGTGTCAGGACAATGAACACTGAAGCTTTCTTT	CSASVRTMNTEAFF
TRBJ1-1	.	.	TRBV20-1	TGCAGTGCTAGACCGGGTTACATGAACACTGAAGCTTTCTTT	CSARPGYMNTEAFF
TRBJ2-5	TRBD2	.	TRBV20-1	TGCAGTGCGAGACTAGCGGGGATAAGAGAGGAAGAGACCCAGTACTTC	CSARLAGIREEETQYF
TRBJ1-2	.	many	TRBV7-2	TGTGCCAGCAGCGCAGAGTTGACAGCTAACTATGGCTACACCTTC	CASSAELTANYGYTF
TRBJ2-3	.	few	TRBV29-1	TGCAGCGTTGAAGCCGGGCGGGCGGGCACAGATACGCAGTATTTT	CSVEAGRAGTDTQYF
TRBJ2-1	.	few	TRBV7-6	TGTGCCAGCAGCTTAGAATCCGGTTCATTAGCGGTTTACAATGAGCAGTTCTTC	CASSLESGSLAVYNEQFF
TRBJ1-1	TRBD1	.	TRBV29-1	TGCAGCGTTGATCAGGGGGAGCCTGAAGCTTTCTTT	CSVDQGEPEAFF
TRBJ2-5	.	.	TRBV25-1	TGTGTCACCCAAGGGACATTTGAAGAGACCCAGTACTTC	CVTQGTFEETQYF